These T cell receptor beta chains were read from a single sample in a study of control samples from healthy donors and cancer patients. Method: immunoSEQ multiplex PCR; TCRdb's copy keeps in-frame clones and lacks some. Among around 90,000 clones listed, approximately 81% were seen once. The sample comprised blood. These receptors were collected from a woman aged 40 to 50 in good health. Both conserved end residues are part of each CDR3. A D gene is named only where the DNA matches it firmly. Only some rows state a clone size, as once, few, many or a class for expanded clones.

v_call	j_call	clone_size	d_call	cdr3_aa	cdr3_nt
TRBV3-1/TRBV3-2	TRBJ1-2	NA	TRBD1	CASSQLGQGASGYTF	TGTGCCAGCAGCCAGCTGGGACAGGGGGCGAGTGGCTACACCTTC
TRBV5-5	TRBJ2-3	NA	NA	CASSMRGGSSTDTQYF	TGTGCCAGCAGTATGAGGGGGGGCTCTAGCACAGATACGCAGTATTTT
TRBV12-3/TRBV12-4	TRBJ1-1	NA	NA	CASSLSRDTEAFF	TGTGCCAGCAGTTTATCCCGGGACACTGAAGCTTTCTTT
TRBV20-1	TRBJ2-2	NA	NA	CSASPRGSGELFF	TGCAGTGCTAGTCCTCGGGGGTCCGGGGAGCTGTTTTTT
TRBV13	TRBJ2-7	NA	TRBD1	CASSFRDRTSYEQYF	TGTGCCAGCAGCTTCCGGGACAGGACCTCCTACGAGCAGTACTTC
TRBV15	TRBJ1-2	NA	TRBD1	CATSRGSWDRKGNYGYTF	TGTGCCACCAGCAGAGGGAGTTGGGACAGGAAAGGAAACTATGGCTACACCTTC
TRBV13	TRBJ1-1	NA	NA	CASSSDGTEAFF	TGTGCCAGCAGCTCCGACGGCACTGAAGCTTTCTTT
TRBV5-1	TRBJ1-6	NA	TRBD1	CASSPGTGVNSPLHF	TGCGCCAGCAGCCCCGGGACAGGCGTTAATTCACCCCTCCACTTT
TRBV9	TRBJ2-1	NA	NA	CASSVAWGSYNEQFF	TGTGCCAGCAGCGTAGCTTGGGGCTCCTACAATGAGCAGTTCTTC
TRBV6-6	TRBJ2-6	NA	TRBD1	CASSPKLGQGATGANVLTF	TGTGCCAGCAGTCCCAAGCTCGGACAGGGGGCGACTGGGGCCAACGTCCTGACTTTC
TRBV7-8	TRBJ1-1	once	NA	CASSSRSQMMNTEAFF	TGTGCCAGCAGCTCACGGTCTCAAATGATGAACACTGAAGCTTTCTTT
TRBV5-1	TRBJ2-1	NA	NA	CASSHRGNEQFF	TGCGCCAGCAGCCACCGAGGTAATGAGCAGTTCTTC
TRBV23-1	TRBJ1-3	NA	NA	CASSQEEPSGNTIYF	TGCGCCAGCAGTCAAGAGGAGCCCTCTGGAAACACCATATATTTT
TRBV12-3/TRBV12-4	TRBJ2-7	once	NA	CASSSGGLDEQYF	TGTGCCAGCAGTTCGGGGGGCCTAGACGAGCAGTACTTC
TRBV29-1	TRBJ2-7	NA	TRBD1	CSVKMTGDHEQYF	TGCAGCGTGAAAATGACAGGGGACCACGAGCAGTACTTC
TRBV9	TRBJ2-3	NA	TRBD2	CASSVLSGGAGDTQYF	TGTGCCAGCAGCGTCCTTAGCGGGGGCGCAGGTGATACGCAGTATTTT
TRBV5-6	TRBJ1-2	NA	TRBD1	CASSFTGTGKTNYGYTF	TGTGCCAGCAGCTTCACCGGGACAGGGAAAACTAACTATGGCTACACCTTC
TRBV2	TRBJ2-3	NA	TRBD2	CASTGGRTDTQYF	TGTGCCAGCACGGGGGGGCGAACAGATACGCAGTATTTT
TRBV7-2	TRBJ2-3	NA	TRBD2	CASSVGLATDTQYF	TGTGCCAGCAGCGTCGGACTAGCCACGGATACGCAGTATTTT
TRBV29-1	TRBJ2-1	NA	TRBD1	CSLRGQGGNEQFF	TGCAGCCTGAGGGGACAGGGGGGTAATGAGCAGTTCTTC
TRBV19	TRBJ2-5	NA	TRBD2	CASSPFGLALQETQYF	TGTGCCAGTAGTCCATTTGGACTAGCGCTCCAAGAGACCCAGTACTTC
TRBV30	TRBJ1-2	NA	NA	CAWSVSGKGHYGYTF	TGTGCCTGGAGTGTATCGGGGAAGGGCCACTATGGCTACACCTTC
TRBV7-9	TRBJ1-2	NA	NA	CASSLDRHMGYTF	TGTGCCAGCAGCTTAGACCGACATATGGGCTACACCTTC
TRBV29-1	TRBJ1-1	NA	NA	CSVDWGAVGSTEAFF	TGCAGCGTTGATTGGGGGGCGGTCGGATCGACTGAAGCTTTCTTT
TRBV19	TRBJ2-3	NA	NA	CASSFTDTQYF	TGTGCCAGTAGTTTTACAGATACGCAGTATTTT
TRBV11-3	TRBJ1-5	NA	NA	CASSLDPPTEYSNQPQHF	TGTGCCAGCAGCTTAGACCCTCCGACAGAGTATAGCAATCAGCCCCAGCATTTT
TRBV5-6	TRBJ2-3	NA	NA	CASSRRGSTDTQYF	TGTGCCAGCAGCCGGCGGGGCAGCACAGATACGCAGTATTTT
TRBV5-5	TRBJ2-5	NA	NA	CASSWGGQETQYF	TGTGCCAGCAGCTGGGGCGGTCAAGAGACCCAGTACTTC
TRBV5-1	TRBJ1-4	NA	NA	CATAAGVGEKLFF	TGCGCCACCGCGGCCGGGGTGGGCGAAAAACTGTTTTTT
TRBV5-1	TRBJ2-5	NA	NA	CASSLVETQYF	TGCGCCAGCAGCTTGGTTGAGACCCAGTACTTC
TRBV27	TRBJ1-5	NA	TRBD1	CASSPDRVRDQPQHF	TGTGCCAGCAGTCCGGACAGGGTTAGGGATCAGCCCCAGCATTTT
TRBV7-2	TRBJ1-3	NA	NA	CASSLAGGNSGNTIYF	TGTGCCAGCAGCTTAGCGGGCGGCAACTCTGGAAACACCATATATTTT
TRBV27	TRBJ2-3	NA	TRBD1	CASSLIHKGARTDTQYF	TGTGCCAGCAGTTTGATCCATAAGGGGGCCCGCACAGATACGCAGTATTTT
TRBV10-3	TRBJ2-2	NA	NA	CAINPQGRTGELFF	TGTGCCATCAACCCCCAGGGCAGGACCGGGGAGCTGTTTTTT
TRBV6-2/TRBV6-3	TRBJ1-6	NA	TRBD1	CASSSRQGLDSPLHF	TGTGCCAGCAGTTCCCGACAGGGTTTGGATTCACCCCTCCACTTT
TRBV7-3	TRBJ2-2	NA	TRBD1	CASSLQGAVTGELFF	TGTGCCAGCAGCTTACAGGGGGCGGTCACCGGGGAGCTGTTTTTT
TRBV27	TRBJ2-1	NA	NA	CASSRTISSRDEQFF	TGTGCCAGCAGTCGTACTATTTCGTCCAGGGATGAGCAGTTCTTC
TRBV4-3	TRBJ1-4	NA	NA	CASSQDLEGLNEKLFF	TGCGCCAGCAGCCAAGATCTCGAAGGCCTTAATGAAAAACTGTTTTTT
TRBV20-1	TRBJ1-6	NA	NA	CSARENSPLHF	TGCAGTGCTAGGGAGAATTCACCCCTCCACTTT